This T cell receptor (beta chain) was recovered during a study of T-cell memory formation after mild COVID-19. V shed 7 bases, J shed 10 bases, and the junction held 13 bases outside the gene matches. The CDR3 is 13 residues long. The germline V gene encodes CDR1 SQVTM and CDR2 ANQGSEA. TCR alpha and TCR beta cDNA libraries with sample barcodes and UMIs came from 5'RACE using constant-segment primers. TCRdb independently ran MiXCR on the 5' RACE reads; one entry per CDR3 protein. The sample includes nearly 110,000 distinct CDR3 sequences, 14% of them seen just once. Overall study findings and caveats: In second-wave clones peaking day 37, SARS-CoV-2 specificity remained unconfirmed. Pre-infection memory carried some responding clones, suggesting that cross-reactive memory joined. A second wave expanding day 15 to 37 was CD4+-biased; contracting clones were balanced.

This clonotype was recorded a few times. The target antigen is unknown. The sample was PBMCs or a T cell subset sorted from them (not recorded which). The chain links TRBV29-1 to TRBJ2-1; 7 nucleotides line up with TRBD2. The clonotype originates from a man between 18 and 29 years old who had mild COVID-19 (a few samples of this study predate the infection). Cell type and time point are not known. CDR3 in DNA: TGCAGCGCCGCGACCGCAGCCGGGGGGGAGCAGTTCTTC. This codes for CSAATAAGGEQFF.